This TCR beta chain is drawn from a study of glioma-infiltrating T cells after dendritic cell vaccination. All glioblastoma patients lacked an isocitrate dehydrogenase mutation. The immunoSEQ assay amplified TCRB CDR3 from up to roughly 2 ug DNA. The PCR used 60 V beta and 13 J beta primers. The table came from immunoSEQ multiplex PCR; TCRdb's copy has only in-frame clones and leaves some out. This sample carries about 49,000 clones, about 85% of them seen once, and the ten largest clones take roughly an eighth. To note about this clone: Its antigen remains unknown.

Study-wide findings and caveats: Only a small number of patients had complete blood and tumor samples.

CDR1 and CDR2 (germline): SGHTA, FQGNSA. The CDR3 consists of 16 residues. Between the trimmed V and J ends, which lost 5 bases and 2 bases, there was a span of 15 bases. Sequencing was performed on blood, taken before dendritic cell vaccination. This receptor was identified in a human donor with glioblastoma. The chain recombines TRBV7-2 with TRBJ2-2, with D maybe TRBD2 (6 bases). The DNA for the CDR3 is TGTGCCAGCAGCCTGCTCGGGCGGGGCAACACCGGGGAGCTGTTTTTT. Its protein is CASSLLGRGNTGELFF.